This TCR beta chain was sequenced during a study of blood T cell repertoires in COVID-19. Study details: Collection of acute and convalescent COVID-19 samples took place in the United States, Italy and Spain. PBMCs, B-cell-depleted T cells, or T cells were the source of the cDNA or gDNA that made up the material.

V lost 2 bases to trimming and J lost 5 bases; unmatched junction nucleotides: 12. The CDR3 runs 18 residues. CDR1 and CDR2 from the germline V gene are SEHNR and FQNEAQ (reference sequence). Per the original methods: Nucleated cell number was recorded as an estimate derived from reference gene primer amplification. Only in-frame clones appear in the TCRdb table, and some are missing; sequencing was by immunoSEQ multiplex PCR. From that table come the V and J calls and clone size; the DNA was used to work out D and trimming. Here the sample spans 130,000 to 150,000 clones, around nine tenths being singletons.

V and J are TRBV7-9 and TRBJ2-1; 10 positions agree with TRBD2. The clonotype was recovered from a woman aged 40 to 55 with acute or convalescent COVID-19. The specimen sequenced was peripheral blood. This chain's CDR3 is CASSLLAGGTGWDNEQFF. The CDR3, as DNA: TGTGCCAGCAGCTTATTAGCGGGGGGTACGGGTTGGGACAATGAGCAGTTCTTC.